The present T cell receptor (beta chain) was sequenced within a study of PD-1 blockade in classical Hodgkin lymphoma. Across the study: Nivolumab 3 mg/kg was given intravenously every 2 weeks. Study results and limitations: Researchers reported that CD4+ TCR diversity, though not CD8+, rose significantly by C4D1. The diversity seen at baseline in complete responders resembled that of newly diagnosed patients. Patients starting nivolumab less than 1 year after ASCT had lower diversity and were excluded from later analyses.

With no exception, relapse followed autologous stem cell transplantation in all patients, and brentuximab vedotin exposure varied. Worth noting for this clone: Its antigen remains unidentified.

Here immunoSEQ multiplex PCR was the method, and the copy in TCRdb shows in-frame clones only, minus some. This table holds about 58,000 clones, 88% found once. Sequences were derived from peripheral blood mononuclear cells (PBMCs), sampled before the second cycle of nivolumab. The clonotype comes from a human donor with classical Hodgkin lymphoma.

In DNA, the CDR3 is TGTGCCTGGAGTTCTGGGTTGGAAACAGATACGCAGTATTTT. Its translation is CAWSSGLETDTQYF. The chain recombines TRBV30 with TRBJ2-3; D is undetermined. V was cut by 2 bases and J by 3 bases, with 12 bases left in between. This CDR3 is 14 amino acids long. The germline gives CDR1 GTSNPN, CDR2 SVGIG (reference sequence).